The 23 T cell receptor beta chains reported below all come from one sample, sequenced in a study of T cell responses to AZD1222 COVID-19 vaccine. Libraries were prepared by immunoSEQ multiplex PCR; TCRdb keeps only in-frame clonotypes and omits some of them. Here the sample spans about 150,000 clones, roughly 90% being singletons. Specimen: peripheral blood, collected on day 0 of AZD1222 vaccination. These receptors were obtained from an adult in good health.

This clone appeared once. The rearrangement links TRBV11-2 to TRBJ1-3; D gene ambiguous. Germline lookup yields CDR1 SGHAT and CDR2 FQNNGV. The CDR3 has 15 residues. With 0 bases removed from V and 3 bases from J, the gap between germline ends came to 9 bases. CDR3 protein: CASSLDMGSGNTIYF. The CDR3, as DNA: TGTGCCAGCAGCTTAGATATGGGAAGTGGAAACACCATATATTTT.

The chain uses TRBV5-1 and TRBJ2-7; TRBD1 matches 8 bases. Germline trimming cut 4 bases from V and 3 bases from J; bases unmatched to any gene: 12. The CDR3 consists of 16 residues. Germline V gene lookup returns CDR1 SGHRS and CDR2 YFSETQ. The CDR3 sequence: CASSLQDGQGIYEQYF. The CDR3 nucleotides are TGCGCCAGCAGCCTCCAGGACGGACAGGGTATCTACGAGCAGTACTTC.

The CDR3 reads CAIGEGPGQGYYEQYF. CDR3 bases: TGTGCCATCGGAGAAGGTCCGGGACAGGGGTACTACGAGCAGTACTTC. The chain joins TRBV10-3 to TRBJ2-7, with 10 bases aligning to TRBD1. From germline, CDR1 is ENHRY and CDR2 SYGVKD. Unmatched junction bases numbered 13, after V lost 8 bases and J lost 3 bases. CDR3 size: 16 residues.

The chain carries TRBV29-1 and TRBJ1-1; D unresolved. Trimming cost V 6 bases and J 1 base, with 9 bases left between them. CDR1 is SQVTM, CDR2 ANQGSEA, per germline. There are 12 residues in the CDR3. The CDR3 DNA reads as TGCAGCGTAGCGGGCGCGAACACTGAAGCTTTCTTT. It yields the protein CSVAGANTEAFF. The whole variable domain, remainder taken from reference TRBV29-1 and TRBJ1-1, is SAVISQKPSRDICQRGTSLTIQCQVDSQVTMMFWYRQQPGQSLTLIATANQGSEATYESGFVIDKFPISRPNLTFSTLTVSNMSPEDSSIYLCSVAGANTEAFFGQGTRLTVV.

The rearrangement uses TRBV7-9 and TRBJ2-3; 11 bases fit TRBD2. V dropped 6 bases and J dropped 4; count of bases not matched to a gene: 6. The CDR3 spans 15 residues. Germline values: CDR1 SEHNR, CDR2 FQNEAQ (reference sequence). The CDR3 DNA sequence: TGTGCCAGCAGACCTACTAGCGGGAGACCAGATACGCAGTATTTT. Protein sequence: CASRPTSGRPDTQYF.

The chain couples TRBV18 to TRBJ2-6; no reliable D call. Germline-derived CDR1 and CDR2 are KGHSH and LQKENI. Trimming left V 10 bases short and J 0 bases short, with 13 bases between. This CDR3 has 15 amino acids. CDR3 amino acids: CATPGPSSGANVLTF. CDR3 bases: TGTGCCACCCCCGGGCCTTCCTCTGGGGCCAACGTCCTGACTTTC.

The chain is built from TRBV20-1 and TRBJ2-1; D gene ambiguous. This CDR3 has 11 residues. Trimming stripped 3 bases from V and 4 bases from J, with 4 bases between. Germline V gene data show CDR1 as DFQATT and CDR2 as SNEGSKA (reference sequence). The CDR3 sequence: CSARTYNEQFF. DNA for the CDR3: TGCAGTGCTAGGACTTACAATGAGCAGTTCTTC.

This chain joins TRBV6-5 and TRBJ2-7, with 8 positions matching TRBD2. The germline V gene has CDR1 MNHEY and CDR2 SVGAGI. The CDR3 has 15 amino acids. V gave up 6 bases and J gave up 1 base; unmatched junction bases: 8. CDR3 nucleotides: TGTGCCAGCAGCCAAGCGAGCGGGGGTTCCTACGAGCAGTACTTC. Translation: CASSQASGGSYEQYF.

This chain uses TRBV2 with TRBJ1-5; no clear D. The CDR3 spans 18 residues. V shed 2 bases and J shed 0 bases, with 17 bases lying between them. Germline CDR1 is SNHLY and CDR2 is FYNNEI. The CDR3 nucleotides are TGTGCCAGCAGTGAACAGGACCCCCGAACTTATAGCAATCAGCCCCAGCATTTT. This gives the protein CASSEQDPRTYSNQPQHF.

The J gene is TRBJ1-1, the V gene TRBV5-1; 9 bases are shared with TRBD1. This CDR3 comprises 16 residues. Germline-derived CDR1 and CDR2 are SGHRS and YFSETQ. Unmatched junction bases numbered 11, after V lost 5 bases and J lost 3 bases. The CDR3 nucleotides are TGCGCCAGCAGACCATCCGGGACAGGGATACACACTGAAGCTTTCTTT. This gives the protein CASRPSGTGIHTEAFF.

CDR3 nucleotide sequence: TGCGCCAGCAGCCAAGAGGGCCTATTGGGACAGCCCCAGCATTTT. It encodes CASSQEGLLGQPQHF. The chain joins TRBV4-1 to TRBJ1-5, with no clear D. Germline-derived CDR1 and CDR2 are MGHRA and YSYEKL. This CDR3 region has 15 residues. V lost 0 bases and J lost 7, with 13 bases in between.

CDR3 nucleotide sequence: TGTGCCAGCAGCTTGGGACTAGCGTCCTACAATGAGCAGTTCTTC. It codes for CASSLGLASYNEQFF. This chain uses TRBV7-9 with TRBJ2-1, with 10 bases identical to TRBD2. Germline V gene data show CDR1 as SEHNR and CDR2 as FQNEAQ (reference sequence). V lost 3 bases and J lost 1; bases outside the gene matches: 0. The CDR3 has 15 amino acids.

The CDR3 reads CASSPTLADYEQYF. CDR3 nucleotides: TGCGCCAGCAGCCCGACCCTAGCGGACTACGAGCAGTACTTC. The rearrangement uses TRBV5-1 and TRBJ2-7, with 7 bases that match TRBD2. The CDR3 totals 14 residues. After removal of 4 bases from V and 3 bases from J, the junction contained 7 bases not matched to a gene. Per germline, CDR1 SGHRS and CDR2 YFSETQ. The whole variable domain, filled in from reference TRBV5-1 and TRBJ2-7, reads KAGVTQTPRYLIKTRGQQVTLSCSPISGHRSVSWYQQTPGQGLQFLFEYFSETQRNKGNFPGRFSGRQFSNSRSEMNVSTLELGDSALYLCASSPTLADYEQYFGPGTRLTVT.

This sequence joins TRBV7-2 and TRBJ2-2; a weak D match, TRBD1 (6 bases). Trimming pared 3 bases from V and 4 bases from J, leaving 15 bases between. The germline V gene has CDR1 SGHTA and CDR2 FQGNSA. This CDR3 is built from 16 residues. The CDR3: CASSFGTFGSTGELFF. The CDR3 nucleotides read TGTGCCAGCAGCTTCGGGACATTCGGGTCCACCGGGGAGCTGTTTTTT.

CDR3 sequence reads: CASTQEGRPTGELFF. CDR3 DNA sequence: TGTGCCAGTACCCAGGAGGGCCGACCTACCGGGGAGCTGTTTTTT. This sequence joins TRBV19 and TRBJ2-2, with TRBD2 as a possible D gene (6 bases). The CDR3 extends over 15 amino acids. Trimming shortened V by 7 bases and J by 5 bases, and 17 bases separated the two germline ends. The germline gives CDR1 LNHDA, CDR2 SQIVND (reference sequence).

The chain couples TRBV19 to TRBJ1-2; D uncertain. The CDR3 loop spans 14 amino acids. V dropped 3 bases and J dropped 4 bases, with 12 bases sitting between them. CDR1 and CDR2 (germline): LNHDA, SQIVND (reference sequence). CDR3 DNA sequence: TGTGCCAGTAGTATTGCTAGCACAGCCTATGGCTACACCTTC. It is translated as CASSIASTAYGYTF.

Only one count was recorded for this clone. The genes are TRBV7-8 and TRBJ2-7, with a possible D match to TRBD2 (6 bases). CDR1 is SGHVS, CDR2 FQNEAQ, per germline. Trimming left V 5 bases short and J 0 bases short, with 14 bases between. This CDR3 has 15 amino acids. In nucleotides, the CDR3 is TGTGCCAGCAGCCGAGGCGGGGACCCCTCCTACGAGCAGTACTTC. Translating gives CASSRGGDPSYEQYF.

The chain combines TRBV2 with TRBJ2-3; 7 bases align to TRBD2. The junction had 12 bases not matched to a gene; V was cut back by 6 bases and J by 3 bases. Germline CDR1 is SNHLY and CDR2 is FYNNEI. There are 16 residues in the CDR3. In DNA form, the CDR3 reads TGTGCCAGCAGGGGGCCCCAGCGGGGTAAAACAGATACGCAGTATTTT. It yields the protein CASRGPQRGKTDTQYF.

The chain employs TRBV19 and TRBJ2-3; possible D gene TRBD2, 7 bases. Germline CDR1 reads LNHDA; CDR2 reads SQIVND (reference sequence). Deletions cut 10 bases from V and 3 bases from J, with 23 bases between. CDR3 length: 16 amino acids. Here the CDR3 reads CATRGTGGAWTDTQYF. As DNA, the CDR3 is TGTGCCACCAGAGGGACGGGGGGCGCGTGGACAGATACGCAGTATTTT.

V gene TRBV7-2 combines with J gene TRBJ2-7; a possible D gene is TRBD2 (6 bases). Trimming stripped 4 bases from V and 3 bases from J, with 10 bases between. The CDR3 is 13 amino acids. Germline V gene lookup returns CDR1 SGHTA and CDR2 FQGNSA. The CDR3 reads CASSSAGSYEQYF. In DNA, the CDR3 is TGTGCCAGCAGCTCGGCGGGGAGCTACGAGCAGTACTTC. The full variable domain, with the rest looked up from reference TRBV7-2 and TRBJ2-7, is GAGVSQSPSNKVTEKGKDVELRCDPISGHTALYWYRQSLGQGLEFLIYFQGNSAPDKSGLPSDRFSAERTGGSVSTLTIQRTQQEDSAVYLCASSSAGSYEQYFGPGTRLTVT.

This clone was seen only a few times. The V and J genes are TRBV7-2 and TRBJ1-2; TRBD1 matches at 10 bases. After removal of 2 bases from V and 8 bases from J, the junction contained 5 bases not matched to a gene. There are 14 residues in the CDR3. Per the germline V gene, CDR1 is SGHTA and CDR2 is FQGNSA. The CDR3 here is CASSLLTGGLGYTF. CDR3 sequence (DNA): TGTGCCAGCAGCTTACTGACAGGGGGCCTGGGCTACACCTTC.

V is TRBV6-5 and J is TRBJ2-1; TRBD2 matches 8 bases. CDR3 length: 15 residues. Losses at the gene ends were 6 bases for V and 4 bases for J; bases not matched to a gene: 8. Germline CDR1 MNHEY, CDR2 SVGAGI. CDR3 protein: CASSPGRGSYNEQFF. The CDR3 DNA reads TGTGCCAGCAGCCCCGGGAGGGGATCTTACAATGAGCAGTTCTTC.

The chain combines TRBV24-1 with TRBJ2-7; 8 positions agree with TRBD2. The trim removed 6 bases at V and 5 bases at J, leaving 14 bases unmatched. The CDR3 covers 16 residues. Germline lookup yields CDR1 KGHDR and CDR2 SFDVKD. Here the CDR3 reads CATSSPRGRKFHEQYF. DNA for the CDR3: TGTGCCACCAGTTCGCCCCGCGGGAGGAAGTTCCACGAGCAGTACTTC.